Shown below are 10 T cell receptor beta chains from a single sample sequenced in a study of shared clonotypes between healthy human individuals. Assay: immunoSEQ multiplex PCR; the TCRdb copy retains only in-frame clones and omits some. Of roughly 500,000 clones listed, 95% to 97% are singletons. Sequenced material: naive CD4+ T cells sorted from blood. Specified subset: CD45RA+ positively selected. These receptors were taken from a woman aged 25 to 39 in good health.

Note on this clone: The junction differs from germline at one of its ends, possibly a read error. The chain carries TRBV28 and TRBJ2-7; the D is unclear. Germline V gene lookup returns CDR1 MDHEN and CDR2 SYDVKM. CDR3 length: 16 amino acids. In DNA form, the CDR3 reads TGTGCCAGCAGCTTATATCTGAGGACGGTAACCTACGAGCAGTACTTC. This codes for CASSLYLRTVTYEQYF.

The chain carries TRBV6-5 and TRBJ2-7; 8 bases line up with TRBD1. The germline V gene encodes CDR1 MNHEY and CDR2 SVGAGI. The V segment lost 2 bases and the J segment 4 bases; nucleotides outside the gene matches: 4. This CDR3 has 14 residues. CDR3 nucleotide sequence: TGTGCCAGCAGTTACAGAGGACAGGGTTACGAGCAGTACTTC. Its protein product is CASSYRGQGYEQYF.

The genes are TRBV6-1 and TRBJ1-1, with a weak D call TRBD1 (6 bases). V was trimmed by 2 bases and J by 6 bases, leaving 13 bases between them. The CDR3 is 14 residues long. CDR1 is MNHNS, CDR2 SASEGT, per germline. Here the CDR3 DNA reads TGTGCCAGCAGTGAAATCGGGGGGCGGGCTGAAGCTTTCTTT. Translation: CASSEIGGRAEAFF.

The chain has TRBV6-5 and TRBJ1-1; TRBD1 is a possible D gene (5 bases). Germline V lookup: CDR1 MNHEY, CDR2 SVGAGI. V was shortened by 0 bases and J by 1 base, with 12 bases between the two germline ends. The CDR3 covers 16 residues. The CDR3: CASSYSIGTGNTEAFF. In nucleotides, the CDR3 is TGTGCCAGCAGTTACTCGATTGGGACGGGGAACACTGAAGCTTTCTTT.

The chain employs TRBV9 and TRBJ2-1; 7 bases agree with TRBD1. V was pared by 4 bases and J by 0 bases, with 4 bases of the junction left unmatched. There are 15 residues in the CDR3. The germline V gene has CDR1 SGDLS and CDR2 YYNGEE. The CDR3 region is CASSPDRVSYNEQFF. CDR3 coding DNA: TGTGCCAGCAGCCCCGACAGGGTCTCCTACAATGAGCAGTTCTTC.

The chain links TRBV28 to TRBJ2-3; TRBD2 is a possible D gene (5 bases). V was clipped by 2 bases and J by 2 bases, with 8 bases between them. The CDR3 sequence is 14 residues long. Germline V CDR1 and CDR2: MDHEN, SYDVKM. CDR3 DNA: TGTGCCAGCAGTTTACTCGGACTCACAGATACGCAGTATTTT. Translating gives CASSLLGLTDTQYF.

The genes are TRBV6-6 and TRBJ1-2, with 7 positions matching TRBD1. Germline V gene lookup returns CDR1 MNHNY and CDR2 SVGAGI (reference sequence). The junction had 5 bases not matched to a gene; V was cut back by 4 bases and J by 6 bases. This CDR3 spans 13 amino acids. In DNA form, the CDR3 reads TGTGCCAGCAGTTTCCGACAGGGCCATGGCTACACCTTC. Amino acids: CASSFRQGHGYTF.

The V gene is TRBV14, the J gene TRBJ2-7; TRBD1 agrees at 8 bases. Per the germline V gene, CDR1 is SGHDN and CDR2 is FVKESK. V shed 3 bases and J 4 bases; nucleotides not matched to a gene: 8. The length of the CDR3 is 15 residues. For the CDR3, the DNA is TGTGCCAGCAGCCATCTCCGGACAGGGAGTTACGAGCAGTACTTC. Protein: CASSHLRTGSYEQYF.

CDR3 in amino acids: CASSAGTGEWETQYF. The CDR3, as DNA: TGTGCCAGCTCGGCAGGGACAGGGGAATGGGAGACCCAGTACTTC. The chain employs TRBV18 and TRBJ2-5; 10 bases match TRBD1. The V segment lost 6 bases and the J segment 5 bases; nucleotides outside the gene matches: 9. The CDR3 runs 15 residues. Germline V gene data show CDR1 as KGHSH and CDR2 as LQKENI. The full variable domain, completed using reference TRBV18 and TRBJ2-5, is NAGVMQNPRHLVRRRGQEARLRCSPMKGHSHVYWYRQLPEEGLKFMVYLQKENIIDESGMPKERFSAEFPKEGPSILRIQQVVRGDSAAYFCASSAGTGEWETQYFGPGTRLLVL.

This clone was observed a few times. V usage is TRBV9 and J usage is TRBJ1-2, with no clear D. Germline assignment: CDR1 SGDLS and CDR2 YYNGEE. The CDR3 totals 14 residues. V was shortened by 0 bases and J by 4 bases, with 10 bases between the two germline ends. The CDR3 sequence: CASSVALSSYGYTF. CDR3 DNA sequence: TGTGCCAGCAGCGTAGCCCTATCCTCCTATGGCTACACCTTC.